This T cell receptor (beta chain) is from a study of blood T cells in healthy people across ages. On this clonotype: Germline and junction disagree at one end, which may indicate a read error.

Primers used in a second PCR of roughly 7 to 12 cycles were a sample-barcoded 5' primer and a J-beta primer mix. TCRdb redid the calling of the 5' RACE reads with MiXCR, one entry per CDR3 protein. The table records about 620,000 distinct CDR3 sequences, about 51% of them present only once. The germline V gene encodes CDR1 SQVTM and CDR2 ANQGSEA. CDR3 length equals 12 residues. The clonotype comes from a woman aged 80 or over in good health. The specimen sequenced was blood. V and J are TRBV29-1 and TRBJ2-7; D ambiguous. The CDR3 region is CSDPLISYGQYF. The CDR3 coding sequence is TGCAGCGACCCGCTGATCTCCTACGGGCAGTACTTC.